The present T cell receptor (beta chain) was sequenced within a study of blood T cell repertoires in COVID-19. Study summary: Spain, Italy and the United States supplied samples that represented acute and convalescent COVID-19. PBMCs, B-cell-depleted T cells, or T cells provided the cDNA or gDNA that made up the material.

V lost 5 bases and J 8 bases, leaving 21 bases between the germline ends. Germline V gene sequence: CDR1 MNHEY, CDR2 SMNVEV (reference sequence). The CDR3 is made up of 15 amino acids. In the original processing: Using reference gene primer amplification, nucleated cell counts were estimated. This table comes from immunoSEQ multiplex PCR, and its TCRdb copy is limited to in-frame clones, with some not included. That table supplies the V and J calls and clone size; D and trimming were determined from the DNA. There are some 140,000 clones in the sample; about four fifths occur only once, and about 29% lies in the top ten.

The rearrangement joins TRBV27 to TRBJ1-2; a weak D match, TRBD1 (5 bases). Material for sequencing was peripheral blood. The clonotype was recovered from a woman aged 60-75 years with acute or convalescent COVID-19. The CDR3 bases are TGTGCCAGCAGTCCTAACCGGGGACCGCGGGAAGGCTACACCTTC. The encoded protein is CASSPNRGPREGYTF.